Listed below are T cell receptor beta chains from one sample, sequenced in a study of regulatory T cells in long-lasting Graves disease. From the multiplex PCR reads, TCRdb called clonotypes with MiXCR, one entry per CDR3 protein. The top ten clones hold 12% of a sample with around 450,000 distinct CDR3 sequences, roughly 16% of them seen once. These data were likewise used in another study, on T cells in Graves' hyperthyroidism and ophthalmopathy.

Sequenced material: peripheral blood mononuclear cells (PBMCs), taken at new diagnosis, from a patient treated with antithyroid drugs. Receptor source: a man aged 35 to 55 with Graves disease. Both conserved end residues are trimmed from each CDR3. Fields, in order: J gene, D gene, V gene, CDR3 protein. A D gene is named only where the DNA matches it firmly.

>TRBJ2-7|.|TRBV5-1
ASSLLGGGNYEQY
>TRBJ2-1|TRBD1|TRBV19
ASSHLPGTALNEQF
>TRBJ2-5|TRBD2|TRBV6-2/TRBV6-3
AIRSGRLDNEQY
>TRBJ2-1|TRBD2|TRBV12-3/TRBV12-4
ASSLGVSGRFLGSNEQF
>TRBJ1-2|.|TRBV28
ASSLGAGSYGYT
>TRBJ1-1|.|TRBV5-1
ASSLSNTAPEAF
>TRBJ2-5|TRBD2|TRBV2
ASSDGLAGAPETQY
>TRBJ1-6|.|TRBV19
ASSITWSSYNSPLH
>TRBJ2-3|TRBD1|TRBV5-1
ASSLRDRSTDTQY
>.|TRBD2|TRBV28
ASSPSGWLAGGIEQY
>TRBJ1-6|.|TRBV28
ASTSGSSYNSPLH
>TRBJ2-1|TRBD2|TRBV6-2/TRBV6-3
ASSYSRTSLSQF
>TRBJ2-7|.|TRBV28
ASSSNPYEQY
>TRBJ2-7|.|TRBV6-1
ASESAGAYEQY
>TRBJ2-2|.|TRBV12-5
ASGLSPDTGELF
>TRBJ1-2|.|TRBV29-1
SGEHRNYGYT
>TRBJ2-1|.|TRBV7-3
ASSLTGDYNEQF
>TRBJ1-2|TRBD1|TRBV19
ASSPGTGPEGYT
>TRBJ2-5|.|TRBV24-1
ATSDPRGPGETQY
>TRBJ2-2|TRBD2|TRBV24-1
ATATSAKTGELF
>TRBJ1-5|.|TRBV6-1
ASTGGYSNQPQH
>TRBJ2-2|TRBD1|TRBV3-1
ASSQRSQGEGELF